The entry that follows covers one TCR beta chain sequence. In the source study's methods: Scientists estimated how many nucleated cells there were by amplifying reference gene primers. Method: immunoSEQ multiplex PCR; TCRdb's copy keeps in-frame clones and lacks some. D and trimming were read from the DNA, whereas the V and J calls and clone size are those reported in that table. The repertoire has some 100,000 clones, about 82% of them found once; the top ten carry 20% to 30%. Germline lookup yields CDR1 KGHSH and CDR2 LQKENI. The CDR3 loop spans 17 amino acids. Trimming removed 4 bases from V and 1 base from J, with 16 bases in between. This entry is derived from a study of blood T cell repertoires in COVID-19. About the study: Both acute and convalescent COVID-19 samples were obtained from the United States, Italy and Spain. From T cells, B-cell-depleted T cells, or PBMCs came the material, which was cDNA or gDNA.

The J gene is TRBJ2-2, the V gene TRBV18; TRBD2 might be the D (6 bases). Sequenced material: peripheral blood. This TCR was sampled from a human donor in a cohort sampled during active COVID-19. CDR3 sequence reads: CASSRAGHLKNTGELFF. In DNA form, the CDR3 reads TGTGCCAGCTCACGAGCGGGTCACCTAAAGAACACCGGGGAGCTGTTTTTT.